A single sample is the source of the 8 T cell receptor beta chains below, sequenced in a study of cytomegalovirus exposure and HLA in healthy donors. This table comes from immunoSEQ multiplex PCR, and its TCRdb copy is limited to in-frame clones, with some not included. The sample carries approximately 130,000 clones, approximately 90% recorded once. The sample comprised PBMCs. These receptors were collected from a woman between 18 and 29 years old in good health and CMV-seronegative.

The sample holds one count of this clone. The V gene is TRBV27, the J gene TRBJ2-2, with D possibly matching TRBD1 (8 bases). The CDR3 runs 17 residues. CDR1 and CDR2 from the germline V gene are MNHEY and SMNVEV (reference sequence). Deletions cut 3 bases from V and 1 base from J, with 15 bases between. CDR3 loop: CASSFATGGVNTGELFF. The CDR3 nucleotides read TGTGCCAGCAGTTTTGCCACAGGGGGGGTGAACACCGGGGAGCTGTTTTTT.

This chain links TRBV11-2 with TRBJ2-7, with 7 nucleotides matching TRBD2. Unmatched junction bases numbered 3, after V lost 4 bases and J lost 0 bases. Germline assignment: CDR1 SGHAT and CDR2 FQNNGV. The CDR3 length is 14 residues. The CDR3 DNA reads TGTGCCAGCAGCTCTGAGCGGGGCTCCTACGAGCAGTACTTC. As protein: CASSSERGSYEQYF.

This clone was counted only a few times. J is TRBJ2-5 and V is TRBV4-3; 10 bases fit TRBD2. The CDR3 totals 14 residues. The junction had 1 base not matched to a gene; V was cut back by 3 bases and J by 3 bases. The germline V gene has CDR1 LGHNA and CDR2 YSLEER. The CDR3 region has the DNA TGCGCCAGCAGCCATGGACTAGCGGAAGAGACCCAGTACTTC. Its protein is CASSHGLAEETQYF.

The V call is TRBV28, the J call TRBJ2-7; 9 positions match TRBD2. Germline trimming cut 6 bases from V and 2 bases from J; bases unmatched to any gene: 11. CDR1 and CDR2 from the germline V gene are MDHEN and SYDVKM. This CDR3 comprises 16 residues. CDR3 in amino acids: CASRSIIAGAAYEQYF. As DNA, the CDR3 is TGTGCCAGCAGATCGATTATAGCGGGAGCGGCCTACGAGCAGTACTTC.

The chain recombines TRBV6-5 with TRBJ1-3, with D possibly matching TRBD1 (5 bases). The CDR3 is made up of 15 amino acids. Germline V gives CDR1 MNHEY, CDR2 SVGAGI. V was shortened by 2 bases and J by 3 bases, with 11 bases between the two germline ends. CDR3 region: CASSYRQGLGNTIYF. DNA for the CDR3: TGTGCCAGCAGTTACAGGCAGGGTCTTGGAAACACCATATATTTT.

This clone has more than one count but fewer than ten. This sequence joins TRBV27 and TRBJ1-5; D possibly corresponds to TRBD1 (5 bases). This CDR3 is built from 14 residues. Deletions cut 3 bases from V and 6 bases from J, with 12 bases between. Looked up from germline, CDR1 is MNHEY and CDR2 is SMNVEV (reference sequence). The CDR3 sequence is CASSLAGGRQPQHF. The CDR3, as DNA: TGTGCCAGCAGTTTGGCCGGGGGTCGTCAGCCCCAGCATTTT.

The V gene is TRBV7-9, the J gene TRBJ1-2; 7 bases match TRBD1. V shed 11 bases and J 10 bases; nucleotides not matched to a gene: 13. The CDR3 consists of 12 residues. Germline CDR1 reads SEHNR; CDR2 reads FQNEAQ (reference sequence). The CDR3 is CAGLRQGSLYTF. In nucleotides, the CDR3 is TGTGCCGGCCTGAGACAGGGCTCACTCTACACCTTC.

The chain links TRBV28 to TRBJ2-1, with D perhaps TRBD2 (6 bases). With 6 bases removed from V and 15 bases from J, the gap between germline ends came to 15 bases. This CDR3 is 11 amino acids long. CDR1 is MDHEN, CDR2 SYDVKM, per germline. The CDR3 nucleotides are TGTGCCAGCAGCCGACTAGAAAGTCCGTTCTTC. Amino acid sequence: CASSRLESPFF.